This record concerns one T cell receptor (beta chain) sequence. Participants had their cohort set by participant-reported clinical history. Recovery among Cohort 3 donors was established by two negative PCRs, clearance, or symptom resolution. The entry originates in a study of blood T cell repertoires in COVID-19. Study summary: PBMCs, B-cell-depleted T cells, or T cells provided the cDNA or gDNA that made up the material.

Germline assignment: CDR1 KGHSH and CDR2 LQKENI. The CDR3 is 15 residues long. With V trimmed by 3 bases and J by 4 bases, 9 bases remained unmatched. In the original processing: Amplification of reference gene primers was used by the study to estimate nucleated cell counts. Produced via immunoSEQ multiplex PCR; TCRdb's table is partial and in-frame only. V and J calls and clone size come straight from that table; D and trimming were deduced from the DNA. There are about 150,000 clones in the sample; roughly 88% occur only once, and less than 8% lies in the top ten. The sequence derives from a woman aged 50 to 60 who had recovered from COVID-19. The rearrangement uses TRBV18 and TRBJ2-7; 7 bases match TRBD1. Material for sequencing was PBMCs or T cells enriched from blood (not recorded which). The CDR3 bases are TGTGCCAGCTCACCGCCGGGACAGTACTCTTACGAGCAGTACTTC. Protein sequence: CASSPPGQYSYEQYF.